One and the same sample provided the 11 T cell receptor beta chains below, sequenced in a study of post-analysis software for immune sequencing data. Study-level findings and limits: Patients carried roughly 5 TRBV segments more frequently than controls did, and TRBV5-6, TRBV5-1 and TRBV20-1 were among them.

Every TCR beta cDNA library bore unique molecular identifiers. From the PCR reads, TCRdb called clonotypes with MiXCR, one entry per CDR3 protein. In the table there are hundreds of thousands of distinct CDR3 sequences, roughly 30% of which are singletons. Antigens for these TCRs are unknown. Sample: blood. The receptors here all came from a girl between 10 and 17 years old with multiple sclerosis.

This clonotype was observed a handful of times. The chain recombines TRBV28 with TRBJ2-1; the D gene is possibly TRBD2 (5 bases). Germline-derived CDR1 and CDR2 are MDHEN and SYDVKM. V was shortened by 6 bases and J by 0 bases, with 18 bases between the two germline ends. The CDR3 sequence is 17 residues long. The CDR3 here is CASSYSPGSSSYNEQFF. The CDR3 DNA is TGTGCCAGCAGCTATTCACCGGGATCGAGCTCCTACAATGAGCAGTTCTTC. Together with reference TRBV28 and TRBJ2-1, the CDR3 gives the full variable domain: DVKVTQSSRYLVKRTGEKVFLECVQDMDHENMFWYRQDPGLGLRLIYFSYDVKMKEKGDIPEGYSVSREKKERFSLILESASTNQTSMYLCASSYSPGSSSYNEQFFGPGTRLTVL.

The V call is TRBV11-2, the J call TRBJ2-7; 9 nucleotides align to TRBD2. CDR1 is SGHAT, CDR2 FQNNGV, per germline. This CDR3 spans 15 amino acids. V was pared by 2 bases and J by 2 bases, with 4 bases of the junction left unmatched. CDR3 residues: CASSLWASGTYEQYF. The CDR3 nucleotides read TGTGCCAGCAGCTTATGGGCTAGCGGGACCTACGAGCAGTACTTC.

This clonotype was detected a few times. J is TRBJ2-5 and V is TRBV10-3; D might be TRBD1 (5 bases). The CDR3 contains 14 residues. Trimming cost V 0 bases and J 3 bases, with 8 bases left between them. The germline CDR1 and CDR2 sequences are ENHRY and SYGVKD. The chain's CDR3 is CAISESSGKETQYF. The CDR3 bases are TGTGCCATCAGTGAGTCGTCAGGGAAAGAGACCCAGTACTTC.

Written as DNA, the CDR3 is TGTGCCAGCAGTCCCTCCGGGACAGCCTCCTACGAGCAGTACTTC. Residues: CASSPSGTASYEQYF. The chain has TRBV28 and TRBJ2-7; 7 positions match TRBD1. Trimming removed 5 bases from V and 0 bases from J; junction bases left unmatched: 7. The germline V gene encodes CDR1 MDHEN and CDR2 SYDVKM. This CDR3 is 15 amino acids long.

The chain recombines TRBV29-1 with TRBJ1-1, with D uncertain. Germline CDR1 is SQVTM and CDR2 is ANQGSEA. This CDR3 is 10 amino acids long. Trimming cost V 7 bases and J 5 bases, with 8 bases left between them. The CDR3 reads CSGGVTEAFF. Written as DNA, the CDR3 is TGCAGCGGGGGAGTAACTGAAGCTTTCTTT.

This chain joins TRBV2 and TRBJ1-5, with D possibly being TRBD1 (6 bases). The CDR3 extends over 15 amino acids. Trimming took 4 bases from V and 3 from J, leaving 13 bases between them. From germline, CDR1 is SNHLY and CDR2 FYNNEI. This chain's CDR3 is CASSGEQGINQPQHF. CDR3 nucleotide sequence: TGTGCCAGCAGTGGAGAACAGGGTATCAATCAGCCCCAGCATTTT.

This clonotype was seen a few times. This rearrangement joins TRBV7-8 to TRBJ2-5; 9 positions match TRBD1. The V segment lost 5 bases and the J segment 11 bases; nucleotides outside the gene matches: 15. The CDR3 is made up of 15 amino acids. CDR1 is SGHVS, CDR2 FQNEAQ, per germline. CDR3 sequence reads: CASSPRTGVYHEQYF. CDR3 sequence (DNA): TGTGCCAGCAGCCCCCGGACAGGGGTATACCATGAGCAGTACTTC. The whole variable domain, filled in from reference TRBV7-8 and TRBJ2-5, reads GAGVSQSPRYKVAKRGQDVALRCDPISGHVSLFWYQQALGQGPEFLTYFQNEAQLDKSGLPSDRFFAERPEGSVSTLKIQRTQQEDSAVYLCASSPRTGVYHEQYFGPGTRLLVL.

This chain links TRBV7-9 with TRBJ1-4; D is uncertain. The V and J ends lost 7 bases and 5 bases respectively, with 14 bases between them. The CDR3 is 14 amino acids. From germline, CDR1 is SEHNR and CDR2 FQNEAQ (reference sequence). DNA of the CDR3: TGTGCCAGCACCCCCGGAAGCTTAAATGAAAAACTGTTTTTT. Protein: CASTPGSLNEKLFF.

In nucleotides, the CDR3 is TGCGCCAGCCTCTCGGGACTAGCGGGAGACAATGAGCAGTTCTTC. This gives the protein CASLSGLAGDNEQFF. The chain carries TRBV5-1 and TRBJ2-1, with 14 bases matching TRBD2. Germline V gene data show CDR1 as SGHRS and CDR2 as YFSETQ. This CDR3 has 15 amino acids. After removal of 7 bases from V and 5 bases from J, the junction contained 5 bases not matched to a gene.

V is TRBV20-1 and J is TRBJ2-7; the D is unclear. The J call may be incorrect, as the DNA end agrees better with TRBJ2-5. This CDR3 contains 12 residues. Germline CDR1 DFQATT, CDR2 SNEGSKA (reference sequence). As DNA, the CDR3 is TGCAGTGCTGCATTCACCCGGGAGACCCAGTACTTC. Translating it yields CSAAFTRETQYF.

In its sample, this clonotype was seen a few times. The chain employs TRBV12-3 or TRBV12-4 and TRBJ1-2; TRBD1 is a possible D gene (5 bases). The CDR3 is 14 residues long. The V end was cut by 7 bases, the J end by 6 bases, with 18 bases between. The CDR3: CASTKAGGFDGYTF. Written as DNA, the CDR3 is TGTGCCAGCACCAAAGCTGGGGGGTTCGATGGCTACACCTTC.